These 18 T cell receptor beta chains were all obtained from the same sample, sequenced in a study of blood T cell repertoires in COVID-19. Generated by immunoSEQ multiplex PCR, the TCRdb table keeps only in-frame clones and is missing some. Found here are some 320,000 clones, 89% of them singletons; the top ten hold about 5.2%. Input material: PBMCs or T cells enriched from blood (not recorded which). These receptors all stem from a man in his fifties or sixties who had recovered from COVID-19.

This chain links TRBV28 with TRBJ2-3, with D perhaps matching TRBD2 (5 bases). The germline CDR1 and CDR2 sequences are MDHEN and SYDVKM. This CDR3 spans 13 amino acids. Trimming left V 6 bases short and J 3 bases short, with 10 bases between. The CDR3 DNA follows: TGTGCCAGCAGGGGGAGAACGACAGATACGCAGTATTTT. This translates into CASRGRTTDTQYF.

The sample holds a few counts of this clone. This chain joins TRBV2 and TRBJ1-4; TRBD1 agrees at 9 bases. Trimming removed 5 bases from V and 6 bases from J; junction bases left unmatched: 1. Germline CDR1 SNHLY, CDR2 FYNNEI. The CDR3 loop spans 13 amino acids. The chain's CDR3 is CASSRDRDEKLFF. As DNA, the CDR3 is TGTGCCAGCAGTAGGGACAGGGATGAAAAACTGTTTTTT.

The chain joins TRBV28 to TRBJ2-5, with D hard to call. Germline CDR1 reads MDHEN; CDR2 reads SYDVKM. V was trimmed by 3 bases and J by 2 bases, leaving 13 bases between them. This CDR3 is built from 15 residues. The CDR3 loop is CASSFRGAGQETQYF. The DNA of the CDR3 is TGTGCCAGCAGTTTTAGAGGCGCCGGGCAAGAGACCCAGTACTTC. Together with reference TRBV28 and TRBJ2-5, the CDR3 gives the full variable domain: DVKVTQSSRYLVKRTGEKVFLECVQDMDHENMFWYRQDPGLGLRLIYFSYDVKMKEKGDIPEGYSVSREKKERFSLILESASTNQTSMYLCASSFRGAGQETQYFGPGTRLLVL.

V is TRBV28 and J is TRBJ1-4; D may be TRBD1 (5 bases). In germline, CDR1 is MDHEN, CDR2 SYDVKM. This CDR3 is built from 15 residues. V shed 4 bases and J shed 4 bases, with 13 bases lying between them. The CDR3 region is CASSSAGSGNEKLFF. CDR3 bases: TGTGCCAGCAGTTCAGCAGGGTCGGGTAATGAAAAACTGTTTTTT.

This clone occurred a few times. The V gene is TRBV5-4, the J gene TRBJ1-1, with TRBD1 matching 9 bases. The germline gives CDR1 SGHNT, CDR2 YYREEE (reference sequence). This CDR3 region has 17 residues. V shed 5 bases and J 0 bases; nucleotides not matched to a gene: 11. CDR3 amino acids: CASRTGTGSNLNTEAFF. CDR3 nucleotide sequence: TGTGCCAGCAGAACCGGGACAGGGAGTAATCTGAACACTGAAGCTTTCTTT.

V gene TRBV5-1 combines with J gene TRBJ2-2; perhaps TRBD1 as D (5 bases). V lost 0 bases, J lost 3 bases, and 12 bases lay in between. The CDR3 sequence is 16 residues long. Germline CDR1 is SGHRS and CDR2 is YFSETQ. CDR3 DNA sequence: TGCGCCAGCAGCTTGGTGCAGGGCGGCGACACCGGGGAGCTGTTTTTT. Protein: CASSLVQGGDTGELFF.

The chain has TRBV28 and TRBJ2-5; 7 bases fit TRBD1. Germline CDR1 and CDR2: MDHEN and SYDVKM. With 2 bases clipped from V and 2 bases from J, the junction kept 2 bases outside the gene matches. The CDR3 totals 14 residues. The CDR3 DNA follows: TGTGCCAGCAGTTTAATCAGGGGGCAAGAGACCCAGTACTTC. As protein: CASSLIRGQETQYF.

The table lists this clone with a few counts. This specimen includes other DNA sequences encoding the same CDR3. V is TRBV6-6 and J is TRBJ1-2; D may be TRBD1 (6 bases). The germline V gene encodes CDR1 MNHNY and CDR2 SVGAGI (reference sequence). Trimming took 0 bases from V and 4 from J, leaving 12 bases between them. The CDR3 loop spans 15 amino acids. The CDR3 nucleotides are TGTGCCAGCAGTTACTCGACACAGGGTGGCTATGGCTACACCTTC. This codes for CASSYSTQGGYGYTF.

The chain is built from TRBV3-1 (or the pseudogene TRBV3-2) and TRBJ1-1, with D unresolved. Trimming stripped 5 bases from V and 2 bases from J, with 6 bases between. CDR1 and CDR2 from the germline V gene are LGHDT and YNNKEL (reference sequence). There are 12 residues in the CDR3. The CDR3 nucleotides read TGTGCCAGCAGCTTCACAAACACTGAAGCTTTCTTT. Its protein is CASSFTNTEAFF.

This chain links TRBV19 with TRBJ2-7, with TRBD2 matching 10 bases. In germline, CDR1 is LNHDA, CDR2 SQIVND (reference sequence). This CDR3 has 15 amino acids. V trimming: 5 bases; J trimming: 2 bases; junction bases outside the gene matches: 6. CDR3 DNA sequence: TGTGCCAGTAGTTTCAAGCGGGAGGGAACCTACGAGCAGTACTTC. It is translated as CASSFKREGTYEQYF.

V is TRBV5-8 and J is TRBJ1-4; 7 bases are shared with TRBD1. This CDR3 region has 14 residues. CDR1 is SGHTS and CDR2 is YDEGEE in the germline V gene. Unmatched junction bases numbered 3, after V lost 0 bases and J lost 7 bases. CDR3 nucleotide sequence: TGTGCCAGCAGCTTGGAGGGGGCAGGTGAAAAACTGTTTTTT. This gives the protein CASSLEGAGEKLFF.

CDR3 sequence: CASSLTGPDTQYF. For the CDR3, the DNA is TGTGCCAGCAGCTTGACAGGACCAGATACGCAGTATTTT. The rearrangement joins TRBV7-3 to TRBJ2-3; TRBD1 is a possible D gene (6 bases). Per the germline V gene, CDR1 is SGHTA and CDR2 is FQGTGA. Between the trimmed V and J ends, which lost 3 bases and 4 bases, there was a span of 8 bases. This CDR3 contains 13 residues.

The chain links TRBV19 to TRBJ2-7; D perhaps matches TRBD1 (5 bases). V lost 3 bases and J lost 0, with 9 bases in between. This CDR3 is built from 14 residues. Germline V CDR1 and CDR2: LNHDA, SQIVND (reference sequence). The CDR3 nucleotides read TGTGCCAGTAGTATTCGGACAAACTCCTACGAGCAGTACTTC. It encodes CASSIRTNSYEQYF.

V is TRBV18 and J is TRBJ1-4, with unresolved D. The CDR3 runs 16 residues. The ends were cut back, 2 bases at V and 0 bases at J, with 10 bases in the middle. Per the germline V gene, CDR1 is KGHSH and CDR2 is LQKENI. The CDR3 region is CASSPVRSATNEKLFF. DNA for the CDR3: TGTGCCAGCTCACCAGTCAGGTCTGCAACTAATGAAAAACTGTTTTTT.

This chain connects TRBV5-1 to TRBJ1-2, with D possibly TRBD1 on 6 matching bases. Looked up from germline, CDR1 is SGHRS and CDR2 is YFSETQ. This CDR3 is 15 amino acids long. Trimming removed 2 bases from V and 4 bases from J, with 15 bases in between. CDR3 coding DNA: TGCGCCAGCAGCTTACAAAGTGGGGGCAGCTATGGCTACACCTTC. This encodes CASSLQSGGSYGYTF.

The chain uses TRBV18 and TRBJ2-2; D gene unclear. Germline V gene lookup returns CDR1 KGHSH and CDR2 LQKENI. The CDR3 runs to 14 residues. V was trimmed by 10 bases and J by 2 bases, leaving 14 bases between them. This CDR3 reads CATQVGQNTGELFF. The DNA for the CDR3 is TGTGCCACCCAAGTTGGGCAAAACACCGGGGAGCTGTTTTTT.

This chain uses TRBV3-1 (or the pseudogene TRBV3-2) with TRBJ2-3; D is undetermined. The CDR3 is made up of 11 amino acids. CDR1 is LGHDT, CDR2 YNNKEL, per germline (reference sequence). The V end lost 1 base, the J end lost 11 bases, and 7 bases lay between the germline ends. In DNA, the CDR3 is TGTGCCAGCAGCCAAGGTTCGGGGCAGTATTTT. It encodes CASSQGSGQYF.

A few counts support this clone. The rearrangement joins TRBV27 to TRBJ1-1; 7 positions agree with TRBD1. Trimming removed 6 bases from V and 3 bases from J; junction bases left unmatched: 7. CDR1 MNHEY and CDR2 SMNVEV come from the germline V gene (reference sequence). This CDR3 has 14 amino acids. The CDR3 DNA follows: TGTGCCAGCAGCAGACAGGGATTGGACACTGAAGCTTTCTTT. Encoded protein: CASSRQGLDTEAFF.